This TCR beta chain was obtained from a study of T-cell memory formation after mild COVID-19. TCRdb reprocessed the 5' RACE reads via MiXCR and lists one record per CDR3 protein. The sample lists roughly 600,000 distinct CDR3 sequences, about 20% occurring once. V lost 6 bases and J lost 8; bases outside the gene matches: 6. Germline assignment: CDR1 MNHEY and CDR2 SVGEGT. The CDR3 length is 15 residues. Sequenced input: PBMCs or a T cell subset sorted from them (not recorded which). The rearrangement links TRBV6-2 or TRBV6-3 to TRBJ2-1; 14 bases agree with TRBD2. This receptor was obtained from an adult woman who had mild COVID-19 (a few samples of this study predate the infection). Cell type and time point are not known. CDR3 loop: CASSPTSGRAYEQFF. CDR3 nucleotides: TGTGCCAGCAGCCCGACTAGCGGGAGGGCTTATGAGCAGTTCTTC.